The next 27 T cell receptor beta chains were all read from a single sample in a study of T cell responses to AZD1222 COVID-19 vaccine. Sequencing used immunoSEQ multiplex PCR; TCRdb keeps in-frame clones, though not all of them. The table has around 140,000 clones, roughly 92% seen once. The sequenced sample was peripheral blood, obtained on day 0 of AZD1222 vaccination. Receptors originate from an adult in good health.

V is TRBV5-1 and J is TRBJ2-3, with D maybe TRBD1 (6 bases). CDR3 size: 16 residues. Per germline, CDR1 SGHRS and CDR2 YFSETQ. V shed 4 bases and J shed 1 base, with 16 bases lying between them. The DNA of the CDR3 is TGCGCCAGCAGCCAGCGACAGGAGGTGGGCACAGATACGCAGTATTTT. It is translated as CASSQRQEVGTDTQYF.

The V and J genes are TRBV19 and TRBJ1-2; unclear D gene. Trimming cost V 3 bases and J 4 bases, with 9 bases left between them. CDR1 LNHDA and CDR2 SQIVND come from the germline V gene (reference sequence). CDR3 length equals 13 residues. This CDR3 is CASSIQELYGYTF. CDR3 coding DNA: TGTGCCAGTAGTATCCAAGAGCTCTATGGCTACACCTTC.

J is TRBJ1-2 and V is TRBV19; weak D call: TRBD1 (6 bases). There are 15 residues in the CDR3. The V and J ends lost 7 bases and 4 bases respectively, with 19 bases between them. Germline V lookup: CDR1 LNHDA, CDR2 SQIVND (reference sequence). The CDR3 sequence: CASKSEGGNSYGYTF. The CDR3 DNA reads TGTGCCAGTAAGTCGGAAGGGGGAAACAGCTATGGCTACACCTTC.

V and J are TRBV7-8 and TRBJ2-6, with TRBD1 as a possible D gene (5 bases). CDR1 and CDR2 from the germline V gene are SGHVS and FQNEAQ. This CDR3 is 18 amino acids long. The V gene lost 5 bases and the J gene lost 1 base, with 18 bases spanning the gap. The CDR3 coding sequence is TGTGCCAGCAGCCCGCTCGCAGGGCCTTATTCTGGGGCCAACGTCCTGACTTTC. Amino acids: CASSPLAGPYSGANVLTF.

J is TRBJ2-1 and V is TRBV12-3 or TRBV12-4, with D uncertain. There are 11 residues in the CDR3. V lost 3 bases to trimming and J lost 4 bases, with 1 base between them. The chain's CDR3 is CASSLYNEQFF. CDR3 DNA sequence: TGTGCCAGCAGTTTGTACAATGAGCAGTTCTTC.

This clone appeared once. The rearrangement links TRBV7-9 to TRBJ1-1; a weak D match, TRBD1 (6 bases). The CDR3 length is 14 residues. The germline gives CDR1 SEHNR, CDR2 FQNEAQ (reference sequence). Trimming pared 3 bases from V and 0 bases from J, leaving 8 bases between. The CDR3 region has the DNA TGTGCCAGCAGCTTCGGACAGTTGAACACTGAAGCTTTCTTT. It is translated as CASSFGQLNTEAFF.

This clone was seen just once. The chain recombines TRBV15 with TRBJ1-2, with D possibly matching TRBD1 (6 bases). In germline, CDR1 is LNHNV, CDR2 YYDKDF (reference sequence). This CDR3 is built from 14 residues. Trimming shortened V by 1 base and J by 7 bases, and 13 bases separated the two germline ends. CDR3 nucleotide sequence: TGTGCCACCAGCAGAGGTCGAACAGGGTCTGGCTACACCTTC. Translation gives CATSRGRTGSGYTF.

The gene calls are TRBV7-9 and TRBJ1-1; D unresolved. The CDR3 spans 14 residues. V shed 2 bases and J shed 3 bases, with 10 bases lying between them. CDR1 and CDR2 (germline): SEHNR, FQNEAQ (reference sequence). In DNA form, the CDR3 reads TGTGCCAGCAGCTTATTATTCTTGGACACTGAAGCTTTCTTT. It translates to CASSLLFLDTEAFF. Filled out from reference TRBV7-9 and TRBJ1-1, the complete variable domain reads DTGVSQNPRHKITKRGQNVTFRCDPISEHNRLYWYRQTLGQGPEFLTYFQNEAQLEKSRLLSDRFSAERPKGSFSTLEIQRTEQGDSAMYLCASSLLFLDTEAFFGQGTRLTVV.

This chain uses TRBV28 with TRBJ1-1; maybe TRBD1 (5 bases). CDR3 length equals 17 residues. V was clipped by 6 bases and J by 2 bases, with 22 bases between them. The germline CDR1 and CDR2 sequences are MDHEN and SYDVKM. The CDR3 is CASSLGFITGDNTEAFF. CDR3 DNA: TGTGCCAGCAGCCTCGGATTTATAACGGGGGACAACACTGAAGCTTTCTTT.

The chain joins TRBV5-1 to TRBJ1-1; D remains unclear. Germline V CDR1 and CDR2: SGHRS, YFSETQ. V dropped 5 bases and J dropped 1 base, with 12 bases sitting between them. The CDR3 is 14 amino acids. Written as DNA, the CDR3 is TGCGCCAGCAGTACCTTCGGAGGGAACACTGAAGCTTTCTTT. Translated: CASSTFGGNTEAFF.

This chain connects TRBV28 to TRBJ1-1; a weak D match, TRBD1 (5 bases). Per germline, CDR1 MDHEN and CDR2 SYDVKM. With 6 bases removed from V and 1 base from J, the gap between germline ends came to 15 bases. CDR3 length: 15 amino acids. This chain's CDR3 is CASRRARTSNTEAFF. Written as DNA, the CDR3 is TGTGCCAGCAGGCGCGCCAGGACATCGAACACTGAAGCTTTCTTT.

This chain uses TRBV18 with TRBJ1-5; maybe TRBD1 (5 bases). CDR3 length: 15 residues. Germline V CDR1 and CDR2: KGHSH, LQKENI. Trimming cost V 3 bases and J 4 bases, with 13 bases left between them. The CDR3 region is CASSPVTVQNQPQHF. CDR3 bases: TGTGCCAGCTCACCTGTGACAGTACAGAATCAGCCCCAGCATTTT. The variable domain in full, completed from reference TRBV18 and TRBJ1-5, reads NAGVMQNPRHLVRRRGQEARLRCSPMKGHSHVYWYRQLPEEGLKFMVYLQKENIIDESGMPKERFSAEFPKEGPSILRIQQVVRGDSAAYFCASSPVTVQNQPQHFGDGTRLSIL.

V is TRBV11-2 and J is TRBJ1-4; a possible D gene is TRBD1 (6 bases). This CDR3 contains 15 residues. Germline CDR1 SGHAT, CDR2 FQNNGV. Between the trimmed V and J ends, which lost 5 bases and 7 bases, there was a span of 17 bases. As DNA, the CDR3 is TGTGCCAGCAGCCAACTACCGGGACAAGTTGAAAAACTGTTTTTT. Protein sequence: CASSQLPGQVEKLFF.

The chain carries TRBV6-5 and TRBJ1-1; no definite D call. Germline V CDR1 and CDR2: MNHEY, SVGAGI. This CDR3 comprises 14 residues. The germline V and J ends were trimmed by 5 bases and 4 bases, with 14 bases remaining between them. The CDR3 DNA is TGTGCCAGCAGTCCGACCCGGAGTGGCACTGAAGCTTTCTTT. Its protein is CASSPTRSGTEAFF.

The V call is TRBV15, the J call TRBJ1-1; D is undetermined. Deletions cut 6 bases from V and 1 base from J, with 9 bases between. The CDR3 has 13 residues. CDR1 LNHNV and CDR2 YYDKDF come from the germline V gene (reference sequence). The CDR3 sequence: CATRWGENTEAFF. CDR3 coding DNA: TGTGCCACCAGGTGGGGAGAGAACACTGAAGCTTTCTTT.

The chain uses TRBV6-5 and TRBJ2-7; TRBD2 agrees at 8 bases. Trimming removed 7 bases from V and 3 bases from J; junction bases left unmatched: 8. There are 14 residues in the CDR3. Germline CDR1 reads MNHEY; CDR2 reads SVGAGI. The CDR3 protein is CASTNTGGGYEQYF. CDR3 in DNA: TGTGCCAGCACCAACACCGGGGGGGGCTACGAGCAGTACTTC.

J is TRBJ2-3 and V is TRBV7-2; maybe TRBD2 (6 bases). The CDR3 extends over 14 amino acids. Germline V gene lookup returns CDR1 SGHTA and CDR2 FQGNSA. Trimming cost V 0 bases and J 5 bases, with 9 bases left between them. The DNA of the CDR3 is TGTGCCAGCAGCTTAGCGTGGAGGGAAGATACGCAGTATTTT. Residues: CASSLAWREDTQYF.

V is TRBV6-6 and J is TRBJ2-1, with 10 bases fitting TRBD2. V lost 1 base and J lost 7; bases outside the gene matches: 7. Looked up from germline, CDR1 is MNHNY and CDR2 is SVGAGI (reference sequence). CDR3 length: 16 amino acids. The CDR3 reads CASSYLLAGVSNEQFF. CDR3 bases: TGTGCCAGCAGTTACTTGCTAGCGGGAGTATCGAATGAGCAGTTCTTC.

The rearrangement links TRBV24-1 to TRBJ2-3; 10 nucleotides match TRBD2. The germline CDR1 and CDR2 sequences are KGHDR and SFDVKD. The CDR3 runs 16 residues. J was trimmed by 4 bases and V by 3 bases; bases with no gene match: 6. The CDR3 DNA reads TGTGCCACCAGTGATCCCCTAGCGGGAGCCCCAGATACGCAGTATTTT. Protein sequence: CATSDPLAGAPDTQYF.

V gene TRBV4-2 combines with J gene TRBJ1-5; no firm D call. The CDR3 consists of 15 residues. V lost 4 bases and J lost 0, with 10 bases in between. CDR1 is LGHNA and CDR2 is YNFKEQ in the germline V gene. CDR3 sequence reads: CASSLGGYSNQPQHF. CDR3 bases: TGTGCCAGCAGCCTAGGCGGGTATAGCAATCAGCCCCAGCATTTT.

This chain joins TRBV5-1 and TRBJ2-1; D gene ambiguous. The CDR3 length is 12 residues. V was pared by 2 bases and J by 6 bases, with 6 bases between. Germline CDR1 is SGHRS and CDR2 is YFSETQ. CDR3 DNA sequence: TGCGCCAGCAGCTTTAATATCAATGAGCAGTTCTTC. This translates into CASSFNINEQFF.

This clone was observed once. The chain links TRBV2 to TRBJ2-3, with TRBD2 matching 8 bases. The length of the CDR3 is 15 residues. Trimming cost V 7 bases and J 6 bases; bases outside gene matches: 12. Germline CDR1 is SNHLY and CDR2 is FYNNEI. The CDR3 nucleotides read TGTGCCAGCAAAGGGCTAGCGGGCTGGCGGGATACGCAGTATTTT. Translating it yields CASKGLAGWRDTQYF. Complete variable domain (other parts from reference TRBV2 and TRBJ2-3): EPEVTQTPSHQVTQMGQEVILRCVPISNHLYFYWYRQILGQKVEFLVSFYNNEISEKSEIFDDQFSVERPDGSNFTLKIRSTKLEDSAMYFCASKGLAGWRDTQYFGPGTRLTVL.

V and J are TRBV11-3 and TRBJ2-1, with 13 bases matching TRBD2. V dropped 5 bases and J dropped 6; count of bases not matched to a gene: 4. The CDR3 sequence is 15 residues long. Germline assignment: CDR1 SGHNT and CDR2 YENEEA. CDR3 in DNA: TGTGCCAGCAGCCTAGGGACTAGCGGGATCAATGAGCAGTTCTTC. It specifies CASSLGTSGINEQFF.

The chain employs TRBV29-1 and TRBJ2-7; tentative D call: TRBD2 (6 bases). The V end was cut by 7 bases, the J end by 4 bases, with 17 bases between. The CDR3 is 13 amino acids. Germline V lookup: CDR1 SQVTM, CDR2 ANQGSEA. In nucleotides, the CDR3 is TGCAGCGAAACCCCGGGGCGGGGATACGAGCAGTACTTC. Its protein is CSETPGRGYEQYF.

The count of this clone is one. The chain combines TRBV6-5 with TRBJ1-4; 7 bases are shared with TRBD1. This CDR3 has 15 amino acids. J gave up 0 bases and V 6 bases, and 4 bases lay outside the gene matches. Germline-derived CDR1 and CDR2 are MNHEY and SVGAGI. CDR3 DNA sequence: TGTGCCAGCAGCTTCACAGGGGCAACTAATGAAAAACTGTTTTTT. Its protein product is CASSFTGATNEKLFF.

The chain links TRBV10-2 to TRBJ1-2, with a tentative D call TRBD1 (5 bases). Trimming removed 3 bases at V and 5 bases at J, with 13 bases between. The CDR3 is 14 residues long. CDR1 and CDR2 (germline): WSHSY, SAAADI. The CDR3 coding sequence is TGCGCCAGCAGTGATCCGGGGGGAGCATATGGCTACACCTTC. Amino acid sequence: CASSDPGGAYGYTF.

This rearrangement joins TRBV9 to TRBJ1-5; TRBD1 might be the D (6 bases). The CDR3 loop spans 12 amino acids. The V gene's germline CDR1 is SGDLS and CDR2 YYNGEE. V lost 5 bases to trimming and J lost 6 bases, with 9 bases between them. The CDR3 protein is CASSKGGQPQHF. The CDR3 nucleotides read TGTGCCAGCAGTAAGGGGGGTCAGCCCCAGCATTTT. Drawing the rest from reference TRBV9 and TRBJ1-5, the complete variable domain is DSGVTQTPKHLITATGQRVTLRCSPRSGDLSVYWYQQSLDQGLQFLIQYYNGEERAKGNILERFSAQQFPDLHSELNLSSLELGDSALYFCASSKGGQPQHFGDGTRLSIL.